Detailed here is one TCR beta chain. The data belong to a study of cytomegalovirus exposure and HLA in healthy donors. Primers included in the PCR were 60 Vbeta and 13 Jbeta primers. Some clones are missing from TCRdb's copy, which holds only in-frame ones; the method was immunoSEQ multiplex PCR. The table records roughly 150,000 clones, 65% to 85% of them present only once. Sequencing used PBMCs. This TCR came from a boy aged 2 to 10 in good health and CMV-seronegative.

The chain's CDR3 is CASSLDRGRSPLHF. The CDR3 DNA follows: TGTGCCAGCAGCTTGGACAGGGGGCGTTCACCCCTCCACTTT. The genes are TRBV7-2 and TRBJ1-6, with 11 bases that match TRBD1. CDR3 length: 14 residues. The V and J ends lost 3 bases and 9 bases, in that order; junction bases with no gene match: 1. CDR1 and CDR2 from the germline V gene are SGHTA and FQGNSA.